The next 3 T cell receptor beta chains were all read from a single sample in a study of a mutant IDH1 vaccine in newly diagnosed glioma. This table comes from immunoSEQ multiplex PCR, and its TCRdb copy is limited to in-frame clones, with some not included. The sample has 25,000 to 35,000 clones; approximately 88% are singletons. Documented time point: week 23, last vaccination. Mutant IDH1 20-mer peptide, at 300 ug, made up each vaccine dose, with topical imiquimod. These receptors' antigens are unknown. Sequencing was performed on PBMCs, taken from a glioma patient whose treatment included an IDH1 peptide vaccine. The source of these receptors is a man in his forties with glioma.

J is TRBJ2-7 and V is TRBV7-2; TRBD1 matches at 7 bases. The length of the CDR3 is 15 residues. V trimming: 5 bases; J trimming: 1 base; junction bases outside the gene matches: 8. The germline V gene has CDR1 SGHTA and CDR2 FQGNSA. CDR3 DNA sequence: TGTGCCAGCAGCCTGGCCGGGACAGCTTCCTACGAGCAGTACTTC. Its translation is CASSLAGTASYEQYF.

The gene calls are TRBV6-5 and TRBJ1-1; D is possibly TRBD1 (6 bases). Looked up from germline, CDR1 is MNHEY and CDR2 is SVGAGI. This CDR3 has 15 amino acids. The ends were cut back, 2 bases at V and 2 bases at J, with 12 bases in the middle. The CDR3 region is CASSYEAGANTEAFF. The CDR3 DNA sequence: TGTGCCAGCAGTTACGAGGCAGGGGCAAACACTGAAGCTTTCTTT.

This sequence joins TRBV10-3 and TRBJ1-2; TRBD1 matches 7 bases. CDR1 is ENHRY, CDR2 SYGVKD, per germline. V shed 5 bases, J shed 7 bases, and the junction held 16 bases outside the gene matches. CDR3 length: 16 amino acids. The CDR3: CAISSATDREPPGYTF. The CDR3 bases are TGTGCCATCAGTTCCGCGACTGACAGGGAGCCGCCTGGCTACACCTTC.